Following are 32 T cell receptor beta chains from one sample sequenced in a study of B cell selection in AIRE deficiency. Conventional CD4 T cells were sorted as CD4+CD127+ cells. Data came from immunoSEQ multiplex PCR; TCRdb stores just in-frame clones and leaves some out. The data show 20,000 to 25,000 clones, more than 95% seen once. Sample: conventional CD4+ T cells sorted from PBMCs. These receptors were obtained from a human donor with AIRE deficiency.

The chain recombines TRBV7-2 with TRBJ1-4, with 8 bases that match TRBD1. CDR1 and CDR2 from the germline V gene are SGHTA and FQGNSA. V gave up 1 base and J gave up 11 bases; unmatched junction bases: 15. The CDR3 covers 17 residues. Here the CDR3 reads CASSLVVRGQGAGKLFF. CDR3 DNA: TGTGCCAGCAGCTTAGTAGTCAGGGGGCAGGGGGCCGGGAAACTGTTTTTT. The variable domain in full, completed from reference TRBV7-2 and TRBJ1-4, reads GAGVSQSPSNKVTEKGKDVELRCDPISGHTALYWYRQSLGQGLEFLIYFQGNSAPDKSGLPSDRFSAERTGGSVSTLTIQRTQQEDSAVYLCASSLVVRGQGAGKLFFGSGTQLSVL.

This clone came up once. V gene TRBV19 combines with J gene TRBJ2-3; D possibly corresponds to TRBD1 (6 bases). Germline values: CDR1 LNHDA, CDR2 SQIVND (reference sequence). The CDR3 has 15 amino acids. Trimming stripped 5 bases from V and 2 bases from J, with 14 bases between. Written as DNA, the CDR3 is TGTGCCAGTAGTCAAGTTACAGGGACCACAGATACGCAGTATTTT. The encoded protein is CASSQVTGTTDTQYF.

This chain links TRBV11-1 with TRBJ2-2; 10 bases agree with TRBD2. The ends lost 4 bases at V and 1 base at J; junction bases unmatched: 0. The CDR3 has 15 residues. CDR1 and CDR2 from the germline V gene are SGHAT and FQDESV (reference sequence). DNA of the CDR3: TGTGCCAGCAGCTGGACTAGCGGGAACACCGGGGAGCTGTTTTTT. Translation gives CASSWTSGNTGELFF.

The chain couples TRBV9 to TRBJ2-3; tentative D call: TRBD2 (5 bases). Trimming stripped 4 bases from V and 6 bases from J, with 18 bases between. CDR3 size: 15 residues. CDR1 and CDR2 (germline): SGDLS, YYNGEE. For the CDR3, the DNA is TGTGCCAGCAGCTCCCGGGCGGGTGGGTCGGATACGCAGTATTTT. This gives the protein CASSSRAGGSDTQYF.

V gene TRBV9 combines with J gene TRBJ2-5; 10 bases align to TRBD2. Germline V gives CDR1 SGDLS, CDR2 YYNGEE. V lost 2 bases to trimming and J lost 2 bases; unmatched junction nucleotides: 0. This CDR3 region has 14 residues. The CDR3 sequence: CASSVTSGQETQYF. In DNA form, the CDR3 reads TGTGCCAGCAGCGTGACTAGCGGGCAAGAGACCCAGTACTTC.

With respect to this clone: The junction and the germline gene differ at one end; a read error may be behind it. The chain is built from TRBV7-7 and TRBJ2-3; 7 nucleotides align to TRBD2. CDR1 and CDR2 (germline): SSHAT, FNYEAQ (reference sequence). The CDR3 has 14 amino acids. The CDR3 here is CASSLTSRTDTQYF. The CDR3 DNA sequence: TGTGCTAGCAGCTTGACTAGCAGAACAGATACGCAGTATTTT. The full variable domain, with the rest looked up from reference TRBV7-7 and TRBJ2-3, is GAGVSQSPRYKVTKRGQDVTLRCDPISSHATLYWYQQALGQGPEFLTYFNYEAQPDKSGLPSDRFSAERPEGSISTLTIQRTEQRDSAMYRCASSLTSRTDTQYFGPGTRLTVL.

V and J are TRBV28 and TRBJ2-3, with 8 bases aligning to TRBD1. V shed 3 bases, J shed 5 bases, and the junction held 4 bases outside the gene matches. CDR3 length equals 14 residues. Germline-derived CDR1 and CDR2 are MDHEN and SYDVKM. The CDR3 sequence is CASSFAGGGDTQYF. Here the CDR3 DNA reads TGTGCCAGCAGTTTCGCAGGGGGCGGAGATACGCAGTATTTT.

The CDR3 spells CATRVSPNEKLFF. The CDR3 nucleotides are TGTGCCACCAGAGTTTCCCCTAATGAAAAACTGTTTTTT. The chain is built from TRBV15 and TRBJ1-4; no clear D. CDR1 is LNHNV, CDR2 YYDKDF, per germline (reference sequence). The CDR3 contains 13 residues. The V end was cut by 6 bases, the J end by 3 bases, with 8 bases between.

The chain combines TRBV5-5 with TRBJ1-1; 8 bases agree with TRBD1. The CDR3 extends over 15 amino acids. Germline-derived CDR1 and CDR2 are SGHKS and YYEKEE (reference sequence). V gave up 5 bases and J gave up 2 bases; unmatched junction bases: 8. The CDR3 is CASRYDRGGNTEAFF. In DNA form, the CDR3 reads TGTGCCAGCAGATACGACAGGGGCGGAAACACTGAAGCTTTCTTT.

The chain recombines TRBV19 with TRBJ1-1; the D is unclear. Trimming stripped 6 bases from V and 1 base from J, with 9 bases between. Germline V gene sequence: CDR1 LNHDA, CDR2 SQIVND (reference sequence). The CDR3 runs 13 residues. The CDR3 spells CASRFVGNTEAFF. In DNA form, the CDR3 reads TGTGCCAGTAGATTTGTTGGGAACACTGAAGCTTTCTTT.

The genes are TRBV7-4 and TRBJ2-7; D gene uncertain. The germline V gene has CDR1 SGHVT and CDR2 SQSDAQ. The V gene lost 2 bases and the J gene lost 3 bases, with 23 bases spanning the gap. The CDR3 covers 18 residues. The CDR3 reads CASSLRRQMGIKVYEQYF. The CDR3 nucleotides read TGTGCCAGCAGCTTAAGGCGGCAGATGGGGATTAAGGTCTACGAGCAGTACTTC.

The chain joins TRBV10-2 to TRBJ1-4; D call uncertain. Germline CDR1 reads WSHSY; CDR2 reads SAAADI. The germline V and J ends were trimmed by 3 bases and 6 bases, with 11 bases remaining between them. This CDR3 comprises 14 residues. CDR3: CASSDSRRDEKLFF. CDR3 in DNA: TGCGCCAGCAGTGACTCCCGGAGGGATGAAAAACTGTTTTTT.

This clone has just one count. This sequence joins TRBV7-8 and TRBJ1-6; D gene ambiguous. The CDR3 runs 12 residues. Per germline, CDR1 SGHVS and CDR2 FQNEAQ. Trimming took off 3 bases at V and 6 bases at J, with 3 bases between the two ends. CDR3 amino acids: CASSFSNSPLHF. The CDR3 DNA reads TGTGCCAGCAGCTTCAGTAATTCACCCCTCCACTTT.

This chain joins TRBV5-1 and TRBJ2-3; D is uncertain. This CDR3 has 14 residues. The V and J ends lost 0 bases and 5 bases respectively, with 10 bases between them. The germline V gene encodes CDR1 SGHRS and CDR2 YFSETQ. CDR3 region: CASSLARTEDTQYF. CDR3 DNA sequence: TGCGCCAGCAGCTTGGCCAGGACGGAAGATACGCAGTATTTT.

This chain links TRBV11-2 with TRBJ2-3; D perhaps matches TRBD2 (6 bases). Trimming left V 0 bases short and J 4 bases short, with 14 bases between. Germline CDR1 and CDR2: SGHAT and FQNNGV. The CDR3 is 16 residues long. The CDR3 spells CASSLDTSSGSDTQYF. DNA of the CDR3: TGTGCCAGCAGCTTAGATACCAGTAGCGGCTCAGATACGCAGTATTTT.

To note about this clone: This CDR3 is also generated by other DNA sequences in the sample. The chain is built from TRBV10-3 and TRBJ1-3; the D is unclear. The ends were cut back, 3 bases at V and 2 bases at J, with 17 bases in the middle. Germline-derived CDR1 and CDR2 are ENHRY and SYGVKD. This CDR3 is built from 17 residues. CDR3 bases: TGTGCCATCAGTGAATACCGAAACAGCCTTACTGGAAACACCATATATTTT. Its protein product is CAISEYRNSLTGNTIYF.

Details on this clone: The junction departs from germline at one end; a sequencing error may be responsible. This chain joins TRBV2 and TRBJ2-5; D not resolved. Per germline, CDR1 SNHLY and CDR2 FYNNEI. The CDR3 has 14 amino acids. CDR3 loop: CASSPEMTPTGTHF. In DNA, the CDR3 is TGTGCCAGCAGCCCAGAAATGACACCGACGGGCACGCACTTC.

This clone was counted only a few times. V usage is TRBV5-1 and J usage is TRBJ2-2; no clear D gene. Germline V gene lookup returns CDR1 SGHRS and CDR2 YFSETQ. V lost 0 bases to trimming and J lost 3 bases, with 9 bases between them. This CDR3 comprises 15 residues. As DNA, the CDR3 is TGCGCCAGCAGCTTGGGGCAGCCGGACACCGGGGAGCTGTTTTTT. It codes for CASSLGQPDTGELFF.

V and J are TRBV28 and TRBJ1-2; D is undetermined. CDR1 is MDHEN and CDR2 is SYDVKM in the germline V gene. Trimming removed 4 bases from V and 4 bases from J, with 7 bases in between. The CDR3 sequence is 12 residues long. CDR3 sequence (DNA): TGTGCCAGCAGTTCCAGGATCTATGGCTACACCTTC. It specifies CASSSRIYGYTF.

This rearrangement joins TRBV7-8 to TRBJ1-1; 7 bases match TRBD1. The J segment lost 3 bases and the V segment lost 3 bases, leaving 1 base of the junction unmatched. Germline V lookup: CDR1 SGHVS, CDR2 FQNEAQ. CDR3 length equals 13 residues. The CDR3 region is CASSFTGDTEAFF. CDR3 in DNA: TGTGCCAGCAGCTTCACAGGGGACACTGAAGCTTTCTTT.

This chain uses TRBV6-5 with TRBJ2-7; perhaps TRBD1 as D (6 bases). The CDR3 totals 12 residues. The ends were cut back, 8 bases at V and 5 bases at J, with 13 bases in the middle. Germline V lookup: CDR1 MNHEY, CDR2 SVGAGI. CDR3 region: CASRNRVDEQYF. CDR3 DNA sequence: TGTGCCAGCCGGAACAGGGTGGACGAGCAGTACTTC.

As for this clone: At one boundary the junction diverges from the germline segment, which might be a read error. The chain carries TRBV6-6 and TRBJ2-7; D is unclear. This CDR3 is built from 12 residues. The germline V gene has CDR1 MNHNY and CDR2 SVGAGI (reference sequence). The CDR3 bases are TGTGCCAGCAGTTACTCGCTGGGTCCTACCCTCTTC. Translating gives CASSYSLGPTLF.

The chain couples TRBV5-4 to TRBJ1-1; TRBD1 agrees at 9 bases. CDR1 SGHNT and CDR2 YYREEE come from the germline V gene (reference sequence). V lost 4 bases and J lost 0; bases outside the gene matches: 4. CDR3 length: 15 residues. CDR3 nucleotides: TGTGCCAGCAGCCGATGGACAGGGGTGAACACTGAAGCTTTCTTT. Amino acid sequence: CASSRWTGVNTEAFF.

V gene TRBV28 combines with J gene TRBJ2-5; D gene ambiguous. Germline CDR1 MDHEN, CDR2 SYDVKM. This CDR3 has 13 amino acids. The ends were cut back, 2 bases at V and 0 bases at J, with 4 bases in the middle. CDR3 region: CASSLRNQETQYF. The DNA for the CDR3 is TGTGCCAGCAGTTTACGGAACCAAGAGACCCAGTACTTC.

The chain employs TRBV4-3 and TRBJ2-3; 8 nucleotides align to TRBD2. CDR3 length equals 17 residues. Germline V lookup: CDR1 LGHNA, CDR2 YSLEER. J lost 8 bases, V lost 0 bases, and 13 bases had no gene match. The CDR3 DNA reads as TGCGCCAGCAGCCAAGAGATAGCAGTCGGGGGGGGTCTTACGCAGTATTTT. Translated: CASSQEIAVGGGLTQYF.

This chain joins TRBV9 and TRBJ2-2, with 12 nucleotides matching TRBD2. J gave up 5 bases and V 0 bases, and 8 bases lay outside the gene matches. Germline V gene lookup returns CDR1 SGDLS and CDR2 YYNGEE. The CDR3 has 18 residues. In DNA form, the CDR3 reads TGTGCCAGCAGCGTAGCGCTAGCGGGAGGGGCGGGGACCGGGGAGCTGTTTTTT. Translated, it gives CASSVALAGGAGTGELFF.

V usage is TRBV7-3 and J usage is TRBJ2-3, with D hard to call. Germline V gene data show CDR1 as SGHTA and CDR2 as FQGTGA. V lost 5 bases, J lost 1 base, and 13 bases lay in between. This CDR3 contains 15 residues. This chain's CDR3 is CASSPSGGGTDTQYF. CDR3 DNA: TGTGCCAGCAGCCCTTCGGGTGGGGGCACAGATACGCAGTATTTT.

The genes are TRBV7-2 and TRBJ2-7, with TRBD1 identical over 10 bases. From germline, CDR1 is SGHTA and CDR2 FQGNSA. Germline trimming cut 5 bases from V and 5 bases from J; bases unmatched to any gene: 3. CDR3 length: 13 amino acids. This chain's CDR3 is CASSMTGGHEQYF. The DNA for the CDR3 is TGTGCCAGCAGCATGACAGGGGGCCACGAGCAGTACTTC.

This chain uses TRBV23-1 with TRBJ1-5; D remains unclear. TRBV23-1 is annotated as an ORF whose role is uncertain. Trimming removed 4 bases from V and 7 bases from J, with 8 bases in between. The CDR3 consists of 12 residues. CDR3 nucleotides: TGCGCCAGCAGTCCAAATTCCCAGCCCCAGCATTTT. Protein sequence: CASSPNSQPQHF.

The J gene is TRBJ2-1, the V gene TRBV19, with D possibly matching TRBD1 (6 bases). CDR1 is LNHDA, CDR2 SQIVND, per germline (reference sequence). The CDR3 contains 15 residues. V was trimmed by 4 bases and J by 8 bases, leaving 18 bases between them. The DNA for the CDR3 is TGTGCCAGTAGTAGAGGGGGACCGGCCTTGGATGAGCAGTTCTTC. It is translated as CASSRGGPALDEQFF.

The V and J genes are TRBV7-2 and TRBJ1-1; 7 bases are shared with TRBD1. CDR1 is SGHTA, CDR2 FQGNSA, per germline. After removal of 5 bases from V and 10 bases from J, the junction contained 10 bases not matched to a gene. The CDR3 length is 13 residues. This chain's CDR3 is CASSPRQGSGAFF. The CDR3 coding sequence is TGTGCCAGCAGCCCCCGACAGGGTTCAGGAGCTTTCTTT.

The chain carries TRBV6-6 and TRBJ2-1; 7 bases agree with TRBD1. The CDR3 is made up of 14 amino acids. V shed 6 bases and J 2 bases; nucleotides not matched to a gene: 4. Germline CDR1 and CDR2: MNHNY and SVGAGI (reference sequence). Here the CDR3 reads CASRYRGTYNEQFF. CDR3 sequence (DNA): TGTGCCAGCAGGTACAGGGGTACCTACAATGAGCAGTTCTTC.